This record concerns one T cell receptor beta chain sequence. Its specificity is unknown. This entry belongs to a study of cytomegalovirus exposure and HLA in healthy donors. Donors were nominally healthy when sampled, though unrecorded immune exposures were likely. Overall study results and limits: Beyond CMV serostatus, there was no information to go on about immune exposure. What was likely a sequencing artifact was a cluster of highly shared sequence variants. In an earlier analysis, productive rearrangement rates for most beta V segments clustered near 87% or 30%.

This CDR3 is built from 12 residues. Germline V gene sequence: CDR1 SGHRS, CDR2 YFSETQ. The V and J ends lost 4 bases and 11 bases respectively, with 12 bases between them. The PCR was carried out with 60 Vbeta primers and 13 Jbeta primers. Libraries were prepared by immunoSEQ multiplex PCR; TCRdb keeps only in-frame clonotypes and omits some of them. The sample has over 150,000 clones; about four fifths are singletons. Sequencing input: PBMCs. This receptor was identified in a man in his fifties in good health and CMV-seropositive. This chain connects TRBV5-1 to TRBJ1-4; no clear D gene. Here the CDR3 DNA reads TGCGCCAGCAGCCGCGGTGGGGAGAAACTGTTTTTT. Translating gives CASSRGGEKLFF. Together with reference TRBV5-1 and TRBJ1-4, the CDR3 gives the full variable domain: KAGVTQTPRYLIKTRGQQVTLSCSPISGHRSVSWYQQTPGQGLQFLFEYFSETQRNKGNFPGRFSGRQFSNSRSEMNVSTLELGDSALYLCASSRGGEKLFFGSGTQLSVL.